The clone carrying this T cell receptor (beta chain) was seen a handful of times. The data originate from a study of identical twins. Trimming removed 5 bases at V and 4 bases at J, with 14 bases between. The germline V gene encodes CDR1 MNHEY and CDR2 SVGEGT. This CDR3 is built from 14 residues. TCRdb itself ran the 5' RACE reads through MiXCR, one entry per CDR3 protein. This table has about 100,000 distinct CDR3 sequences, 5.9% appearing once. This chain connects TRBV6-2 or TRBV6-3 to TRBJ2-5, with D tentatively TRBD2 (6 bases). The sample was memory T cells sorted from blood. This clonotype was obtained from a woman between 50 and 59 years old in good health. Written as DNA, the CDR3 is TGTGCCAGCAGTACGACTAGAGCGGGAGAGACCCAGTACTTC. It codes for CASSTTRAGETQYF.